What follows describes a single TCR beta chain. This sample includes further DNA sequences coding for the same CDR3. In replicate PCRs of sorted subsets, roughly 200 ng DNA, approximately 32,000 T cell genomes, was used. Only in-frame clones appear in the TCRdb table, and some are missing; sequencing was by immunoSEQ multiplex PCR. Of about 2 million clones in the sample, about 95% were seen once. These data belong to a study of shared clonotypes between healthy human individuals. This CDR3 has 13 residues. CDR1 and CDR2 from the germline V gene are MGHRA and YSYEKL. Trimming pared 0 bases from V and 2 bases from J, leaving 5 bases between. Naive CD8 cells were CD45RO-negative, positively selected for CCR7, excluding terminally differentiated effector memory CD45RA+ cells. Donors comprised healthy HIV-negative adults lacking recent acute infections or vaccinations.

V is TRBV4-1 and J is TRBJ2-7; unclear D gene. Sequenced material: naive CD8+ T cells sorted from blood. The source of this sequence is a man between 18 and 35 years old in good health. CDR3 protein: CASSQERAYEQYF. The CDR3 DNA is TGCGCCAGCAGCCAAGAGCGAGCCTACGAGCAGTACTTC.